This T cell receptor (beta chain) derives from a study of glioma-infiltrating T cells after dendritic cell vaccination. This CDR3 contains 17 residues. Germline values: CDR1 LNHNV, CDR2 YYDKDF (reference sequence). Germline trimming cut 1 base from V and 2 bases from J; bases unmatched to any gene: 4. The time point here: after dendritic cell vaccination, including at tumor progression/relapse. TCRB CDR3 was amplified from 2 ug genomic DNA or less. Sequencing used immunoSEQ multiplex PCR; TCRdb keeps in-frame clones, though not all of them. The sample consists of approximately 50,000 clones, approximately 90% of them appearing once.

The sequencing used blood, collected after dendritic cell vaccination. The V gene is TRBV15, the J gene TRBJ2-7; 14 bases fit TRBD2. This TCR was recovered from a human donor with glioblastoma. CDR3 residues: CATSRGPGLAGAYEQYF. The CDR3 DNA reads TGTGCCACCAGCAGAGGCCCGGGACTAGCGGGAGCCTACGAGCAGTACTTC.